These 30 T cell receptor beta chains share one sample of origin, sequenced in a study of T cell repertoires in cytomegalovirus infection. TCRdb reanalysed the reads using MiXCR and keeps one entry per CDR3 protein. This table has roughly 920,000 distinct CDR3 sequences, around 30% appearing once. No antigens are known for them. Sequencing was performed on cultured CD8+ T cells from PBMCs, taken from culture after CMV antigen stimulation. These receptors were taken from a human donor in good health (CMV status not recorded). Some clones in this sample may be carry-over from other donors' samples.

This clonotype has more than one count but fewer than ten. This chain connects TRBV28 to TRBJ2-5; D not certain. CDR1 and CDR2 (germline): MDHEN, SYDVKM. Trimming removed 5 bases at V and 1 base at J, with 11 bases between. This CDR3 is 14 amino acids long. Here the CDR3 reads CASSAFLVQETQYF. In DNA form, the CDR3 reads TGTGCCAGCAGTGCCTTTCTGGTCCAAGAGACCCAGTACTTC.

A few counts support this clonotype. The V and J genes are TRBV7-9 and TRBJ2-1; TRBD1 aligns across 7 bases. The CDR3 totals 12 residues. Trimming cost V 8 bases and J 6 bases; bases outside gene matches: 4. Germline loops: CDR1 SEHNR, CDR2 FQNEAQ (reference sequence). The CDR3 DNA is TGTGCCAGCGGCGCAGGGGGCAATGAGCAGTTCTTC. Amino acid sequence: CASGAGGNEQFF.

The chain is built from TRBV28 and TRBJ2-3, with D perhaps TRBD1 (6 bases). Germline CDR1 and CDR2: MDHEN and SYDVKM. The CDR3 spans 17 residues. V was pared by 6 bases and J by 4 bases, with 23 bases between. For the CDR3, the DNA is TGTGCCAGCAGATCAGAAGAGGGACAACACGGTCCAGATACGCAGTATTTT. Its translation: CASRSEEGQHGPDTQYF.

This clonotype was observed once. V usage is TRBV5-1 and J usage is TRBJ2-1; TRBD1 agrees at 10 bases. The germline gives CDR1 SGHRS, CDR2 YFSETQ. V dropped 4 bases and J dropped 5; count of bases not matched to a gene: 9. The CDR3 is 16 amino acids. The CDR3 region has the DNA TGCGCCAGCAGCCCCCACCGACAGGGGGCCGACAATGAGCAGTTCTTC. Translated, it gives CASSPHRQGADNEQFF.

V usage is TRBV10-2 and J usage is TRBJ2-1; 8 bases fit TRBD2. Germline values: CDR1 WSHSY, CDR2 SAAADI. This CDR3 has 14 residues. Trimming took 6 bases from V and 4 from J; bases not matched to a gene: 5. The CDR3 sequence is CASRRGGGYNEQFF. For the CDR3, the DNA is TGCGCCAGCAGACGGGGGGGCGGGTACAATGAGCAGTTCTTC.

This clonotype was observed a few times. This chain links TRBV24-1 with TRBJ2-3; 7 bases match TRBD1. J was trimmed by 0 bases and V by 5 bases; bases with no gene match: 13. Germline CDR1 is KGHDR and CDR2 is SFDVKD. CDR3 length: 18 residues. The CDR3 sequence is CATSVHQTGPTSTDTQYF. The DNA for the CDR3 is TGTGCCACCAGTGTCCATCAGACAGGGCCAACTAGCACAGATACGCAGTATTTT.

The chain uses TRBV7-9 and TRBJ2-7; D ambiguous. This CDR3 spans 13 amino acids. Per germline, CDR1 SEHNR and CDR2 FQNEAQ (reference sequence). V lost 4 bases, J lost 3 bases, and 10 bases lay in between. The CDR3 here is CASSSSDRYEQYV. The CDR3 DNA reads TGTGCCAGCAGCTCGTCAGACCGCTACGAGCAGTACGTC.

This clonotype has a handful of counts. CDR3 DNA: TGTGCCAGCAGCTTGTCGTCAGCCACTGAAGCTTTCTTT. Translating gives CASSLSSATEAFF. V gene TRBV5-6 combines with J gene TRBJ1-1, with D unresolved. Germline CDR1 SGHDT, CDR2 YYEEEE. The CDR3 runs to 13 residues. V gave up 1 base and J gave up 4 bases, with 8 bases separating them.

This clonotype was observed a few times. The chain links TRBV6-1 to TRBJ1-2, with unresolved D. V shed 0 bases and J shed 3 bases, with 8 bases lying between them. Germline assignment: CDR1 MNHNS and CDR2 SASEGT. There are 14 residues in the CDR3. CDR3 coding DNA: TGTGCCAGCAGTGAAGCGCGAAAATACTATGGCTACACCTTC. Amino acid sequence: CASSEARKYYGYTF.

The CDR3 spells CASSDRGGLVMETQYF. CDR3 DNA sequence: TGTGCCAGCAGTGATAGGGGGGGCCTTGTAATGGAGACCCAGTACTTC. V usage is TRBV6-5 and J usage is TRBJ2-5; TRBD2 is a possible D gene (7 bases). The CDR3 contains 16 residues. The germline V and J ends were trimmed by 5 bases and 5 bases, with 21 bases remaining between them. From germline, CDR1 is MNHEY and CDR2 SVGAGI.

This chain connects TRBV4-1 to TRBJ2-1, with 13 bases fitting TRBD2. This CDR3 contains 16 residues. Trimming at V came to 3 bases and at J to 7 bases, leaving 6 bases not matched to a gene. Germline lookup yields CDR1 MGHRA and CDR2 YSYEKL. The CDR3 spells CASSQVLAGGPNEQFF. In DNA form, the CDR3 reads TGCGCCAGCAGCCAGGTACTAGCGGGGGGGCCGAATGAGCAGTTCTTC.

This chain links TRBV5-6 with TRBJ1-1; unclear D gene. From germline, CDR1 is SGHDT and CDR2 YYEEEE. V gave up 2 bases and J gave up 4 bases, with 15 bases separating them. This CDR3 is built from 15 residues. The chain's CDR3 is CASSFWEARGTEAFF. DNA of the CDR3: TGTGCCAGCAGCTTCTGGGAGGCACGGGGCACTGAAGCTTTCTTT. The variable domain in full, with the rest retrieved from reference TRBV5-6 and TRBJ1-1, is DAGVTQSPTHLIKTRGQQVTLRCSPKSGHDTVSWYQQALGQGPQFIFQYYEEEERQRGNFPDRFSGHQFPNYSSELNVNALLLGDSALYLCASSFWEARGTEAFFGQGTRLTVV.

The table lists this clonotype with many counts. The chain joins TRBV7-2 to TRBJ2-7, with 10 bases matching TRBD1. CDR3 length: 14 amino acids. Looked up from germline, CDR1 is SGHTA and CDR2 is FQGNSA. Unmatched junction bases numbered 6, after V lost 5 bases and J lost 5 bases. DNA of the CDR3: TGTGCCAGCAGCCCGGGACAGGGGATCAACGAGCAGTACGTC. Its translation is CASSPGQGINEQYV.

The V gene is TRBV7-9, the J gene TRBJ2-7; 10 nucleotides line up with TRBD1. Germline CDR1 is SEHNR and CDR2 is FQNEAQ (reference sequence). With 5 bases clipped from V and 3 bases from J, the junction kept 10 bases outside the gene matches. The CDR3 consists of 16 residues. This CDR3 reads CASSASTGGIFYEQYF. The DNA of the CDR3 is TGTGCCAGCAGCGCCTCGACAGGGGGCATCTTCTACGAGCAGTACTTC.

In this sample, this clonotype turned up many times. The chain has TRBV7-2 and TRBJ2-3; the D gene could be TRBD1 or TRBD2 (5 bases each). Per the germline V gene, CDR1 is SGHTA and CDR2 is FQGNSA. V was clipped by 3 bases and J by 4 bases, with 11 bases between them. This CDR3 is 14 amino acids long. The CDR3 coding sequence is TGTGCCAGCAGCTTCTCACCGGGACCAGATACGCAGTATTTT. It translates to CASSFSPGPDTQYF.

The V call is TRBV27, the J call TRBJ1-5; D might be TRBD1 (6 bases). Germline CDR1 and CDR2: MNHEY and SMNVEV (reference sequence). The CDR3 length is 14 residues. Trimming took off 3 bases at V and 5 bases at J, with 11 bases between the two ends. The CDR3 protein is CASSFQGTYQPQHF. For the CDR3, the DNA is TGTGCCAGCAGTTTTCAGGGGACATATCAGCCCCAGCATTTT.

The genes are TRBV25-1 and TRBJ2-7; 15 bases are a match to TRBD2. The germline V gene encodes CDR1 MGHDK and CDR2 SYGVNS. This CDR3 region has 16 residues. V was pared by 7 bases and J by 1 base, with 5 bases of the junction left unmatched. The DNA for the CDR3 is TGTGCCAGCAACCAGGGACTAGCGGGGGGTTCCTACGAGCAGTACGTC. As protein: CASNQGLAGGSYEQYV.

The V and J genes are TRBV6-5 and TRBJ1-4; D remains ambiguous. Germline lookup yields CDR1 MNHEY and CDR2 SVGAGI. This CDR3 has 14 amino acids. With 3 bases removed from V and 8 bases from J, the gap between germline ends came to 13 bases. The CDR3 reads CASSYQFPGEKLFF. CDR3 sequence (DNA): TGTGCCAGCAGTTATCAGTTCCCGGGGGAAAAACTGTTTTTT.

To note about this clonotype: Mismatch with germline at one junction end may stem from a read error. The chain has TRBV7-9 and TRBJ2-3; D not certain. Germline assignment: CDR1 SEHNR and CDR2 FQNEAQ (reference sequence). The CDR3 spans 12 residues. CDR3 sequence reads: CAGRPSPDTQYF. CDR3 DNA sequence: TGTGCCGGCAGACCGTCACCAGATACGCAGTATTTT.

As regards this clonotype: This clone may be a read error of a much larger clone one base away. The chain employs TRBV19 and TRBJ1-1; 7 nucleotides match TRBD1. This CDR3 contains 14 residues. Germline CDR1 and CDR2: LNHDA and SQIVND (reference sequence). CDR3 residues: CATSPRQGDTEAFF. For the CDR3, the DNA is TGTGCCACTAGTCCCCGACAGGGTGACACTGAAGCTTTCTTT. The full variable domain, rest sourced from reference TRBV19 and TRBJ1-1, is DGGITQSPKYLFRKEGQNVTLSCEQNLNHDAMYWYRQDPGQGLRLIYYSQIVNDFQKGDIAEGYSVSREKKESFPLTVTSAQKNPTAFYLCATSPRQGDTEAFFGQGTRLTVV.

This clonotype was found once. The chain couples TRBV6-5 to TRBJ2-1; perhaps TRBD1 as D (6 bases). From germline, CDR1 is MNHEY and CDR2 SVGAGI. The CDR3 covers 16 residues. V was shortened by 2 bases and J by 6 bases, with 17 bases between the two germline ends. CDR3 nucleotides: TGTGCCAGCAGTTACCGTTCCGACAGGAGTCGCAATGAGCAGTTCTTC. Translating gives CASSYRSDRSRNEQFF.

The CDR3 here is CASSQVSGGEKLFF. DNA for the CDR3: TGTGCCAGCAGCCAAGTATCAGGCGGAGAAAAACTGTTTTTT. The chain uses TRBV3-1 and TRBJ1-4; D remains ambiguous. Trimming left V 1 base short and J 8 bases short, with 11 bases between. Looked up from germline, CDR1 is LGHDT and CDR2 is YNNKEL (reference sequence). This CDR3 region has 14 residues.

This clonotype was picked up a small number of times. The chain joins TRBV6-6 to TRBJ2-5; D remains ambiguous. V was pared by 5 bases and J by 8 bases, with 24 bases between. Germline assignment: CDR1 MNHNY and CDR2 SVGAGI (reference sequence). The CDR3 extends over 16 amino acids. This CDR3 is CASSTTLDPQKPTQYF. CDR3 coding DNA: TGTGCCAGCAGTACTACCTTGGACCCCCAAAAACCCACCCAGTACTTC.

This clonotype showed up just a few times. The genes are TRBV7-9 and TRBJ1-4; no firm D call. V gave up 5 bases and J gave up 8 bases, with 12 bases separating them. Germline lookup yields CDR1 SEHNR and CDR2 FQNEAQ (reference sequence). The CDR3 covers 13 residues. The CDR3 DNA follows: TGTGCCAGCAGCGAATGGGGTTCGGAAAAACTGTTTTTT. Protein sequence: CASSEWGSEKLFF.

The chain is built from TRBV25-1 and TRBJ1-5; weak D call: TRBD1 (6 bases). The CDR3 totals 13 residues. With 3 bases removed from V and 9 bases from J, the gap between germline ends came to 12 bases. Per the germline V gene, CDR1 is MGHDK and CDR2 is SYGVNS. In DNA form, the CDR3 reads TGTGCCAGCAGTGAGGCAGGGGAGGTGCCCCAGCATTTT. Its protein product is CASSEAGEVPQHF. Full variable domain (remainder filled in from reference TRBV25-1 and TRBJ1-5): EADIYQTPRYLVIGTGKKITLECSQTMGHDKMYWYQQDPGMELHLIHYSYGVNSTEKGDLSSESTVSRIRTEHFPLTLESARPSHTSQYLCASSEAGEVPQHFGDGTRLSIL.

This clonotype came up many times. The chain links TRBV7-9 to TRBJ2-7, with D hard to call. V lost 4 bases and J 7 bases, leaving 20 bases between the germline ends. The CDR3 extends over 15 amino acids. The germline V gene encodes CDR1 SEHNR and CDR2 FQNEAQ (reference sequence). As DNA, the CDR3 is TGTGCCAGCAGCTCCCTGCTCTGGACGACGGATGAGCAGTACTTC. It specifies CASSSLLWTTDEQYF.

This chain joins TRBV6-1 and TRBJ1-5; TRBD1 is a possible D gene (5 bases). V was cut by 6 bases and J by 4 bases, with 10 bases left in between. The CDR3 is made up of 13 amino acids. Germline V gene sequence: CDR1 MNHNS, CDR2 SASEGT. In nucleotides, the CDR3 is TGTGCCAGCAGATCCAGGGTTAATCAGCCCCAGCATTTT. The encoded protein is CASRSRVNQPQHF.

CDR3 nucleotide sequence: TGTGCCAGCAGAGCCAGCGGATTACTGCGGGGCTACACCTTC. Amino acids: CASRASGLLRGYTF. This sequence joins TRBV27 and TRBJ1-2, with D hard to call. The CDR3 runs to 14 residues. The germline CDR1 and CDR2 sequences are MNHEY and SMNVEV (reference sequence). Trimming cost V 6 bases and J 8 bases, with 19 bases left between them.

This clonotype is a singleton in its sample. A much larger clonotype is one base distant, so this may be a read error. The gene calls are TRBV7-2 and TRBJ1-2; D remains unclear. Trimming left V 4 bases short and J 6 bases short, with 21 bases between. Germline-derived CDR1 and CDR2 are SGHTA and FQGNSA. The CDR3 totals 16 residues. This CDR3 is CASSSQLGIRTDGYTF. DNA of the CDR3: TGTGCCAGCAGCTCCCAACTAGGGATCCGCACGGATGGCTACACCTTC.

The V and J genes are TRBV27 and TRBJ2-7, with TRBD2 as a possible D gene (5 bases). V lost 5 bases and J 4 bases, leaving 12 bases between the germline ends. This CDR3 contains 13 residues. Germline loops: CDR1 MNHEY, CDR2 SMNVEV (reference sequence). This CDR3 is CASSHGLSYEQYV. CDR3 sequence (DNA): TGTGCCAGCAGTCACGGACTGAGTTACGAGCAGTACGTC.